A single sample gave rise to the 23 T cell receptor beta chains below, sequenced in a study of blood T cell repertoires in COVID-19. Generated by immunoSEQ multiplex PCR, the TCRdb table keeps only in-frame clones and is missing some. The table includes over 45,000 clones, 65% to 90% detected once. What was sequenced was peripheral blood. The receptors come from a woman aged 80 or over with acute or convalescent COVID-19.

The rearrangement joins TRBV30 to TRBJ2-5; a possible D gene is TRBD1 (7 bases). Trimming took 4 bases from V and 4 from J, leaving 13 bases between them. From germline, CDR1 is GTSNPN and CDR2 SVGIG (reference sequence). There are 13 residues in the CDR3. CDR3 sequence reads: CAWKNRGGETQYF. In DNA form, the CDR3 reads TGTGCCTGGAAGAACAGGGGAGGAGAGACCCAGTACTTC.

The chain links TRBV10-3 to TRBJ1-1; no reliable D call. Germline CDR1 ENHRY, CDR2 SYGVKD. This CDR3 spans 12 amino acids. V lost 2 bases and J lost 5, with 6 bases in between. CDR3 DNA: TGTGCCATCAGTGAGGCCGGGACTGAAGCTTTCTTT. Residues: CAISEAGTEAFF.

This clone was detected only once. This rearrangement joins TRBV5-1 to TRBJ2-1; 10 positions match TRBD1. The CDR3 extends over 16 amino acids. Germline CDR1 and CDR2: SGHRS and YFSETQ. J lost 9 bases, V lost 4 bases, and 13 bases had no gene match. CDR3 region: CASSKESGTGAGEQFF. The CDR3, as DNA: TGCGCCAGCAGCAAAGAGTCCGGGACAGGGGCGGGTGAGCAGTTCTTC.

The rearrangement joins TRBV9 to TRBJ2-3, with 10 nucleotides matching TRBD2. The V segment lost 2 bases and the J segment 6 bases; nucleotides outside the gene matches: 6. This CDR3 has 15 amino acids. CDR1 is SGDLS, CDR2 YYNGEE, per germline. As DNA, the CDR3 is TGTGCCAGCAGCGTCTCTAGCGGGGGAAGTGATACGCAGTATTTT. Protein sequence: CASSVSSGGSDTQYF.

This chain joins TRBV12-5 and TRBJ2-7; TRBD2 aligns across 7 bases. Losses at the gene ends were 7 bases for V and 2 bases for J; bases not matched to a gene: 5. The length of the CDR3 is 13 residues. Germline CDR1 is LGHNT and CDR2 is FRNRAP. The CDR3 protein is CASALAETYEQYF. Here the CDR3 DNA reads TGTGCTAGTGCCCTAGCGGAGACCTACGAGCAGTACTTC.

Remarks on this clone: The junction departs from germline at one end; a sequencing error may be responsible. J is TRBJ1-6 and V is TRBV4-1; 7 bases are a match to TRBD1. This CDR3 spans 15 amino acids. The germline CDR1 and CDR2 sequences are MGHRA and YSYEKL. The CDR3 bases are TGCGCCAGCCGCCATCAGACAGGGACTAATTCACCCCTCCACTTT. Encoded protein: CASRHQTGTNSPLHF.

The genes are TRBV11-3 and TRBJ2-1; 8 bases line up with TRBD2. The length of the CDR3 is 18 residues. The V and J ends lost 4 bases and 5 bases, in that order; junction bases with no gene match: 16. Germline V gene sequence: CDR1 SGHNT, CDR2 YENEEA. The CDR3 reads CASSSGGSGGLNDNEQFF. DNA of the CDR3: TGTGCCAGCAGCTCGGGAGGGAGCGGGGGCCTCAACGACAATGAGCAGTTCTTC.

The V gene is TRBV6-5, the J gene TRBJ1-2; D ambiguous. CDR3 length equals 12 residues. CDR1 is MNHEY, CDR2 SVGAGI, per germline. The V end was cut by 8 bases, the J end by 6 bases, with 13 bases between. The CDR3 here is CASVPWENGYTF. The DNA of the CDR3 is TGTGCCAGCGTGCCTTGGGAGAATGGCTACACCTTC.

The chain employs TRBV12-3 or TRBV12-4 and TRBJ1-5; weak D call: TRBD1 (6 bases). Trimming removed 4 bases at V and 5 bases at J, with 9 bases between. The CDR3 runs 13 residues. CDR3: CASSSGEDQPQHF. The CDR3 DNA sequence: TGTGCCAGCAGTTCAGGGGAAGATCAGCCCCAGCATTTT.

The chain combines TRBV7-9 with TRBJ2-5; 10 nucleotides line up with TRBD2. V lost 0 bases, J lost 1 base, and 8 bases stayed unmatched. CDR1 and CDR2 (germline): SEHNR, FQNEAQ (reference sequence). The CDR3 totals 18 residues. CDR3 sequence reads: CASSLAEVSSGGQETQYF. CDR3 bases: TGTGCCAGCAGCTTAGCGGAAGTGTCTAGCGGGGGCCAAGAGACCCAGTACTTC.

J is TRBJ1-5 and V is TRBV19; D uncertain. Germline lookup yields CDR1 LNHDA and CDR2 SQIVND (reference sequence). The ends were cut back, 4 bases at V and 5 bases at J, with 27 bases in the middle. There are 19 residues in the CDR3. CDR3 amino acids: CASSTPRIGRRESDQPQHF. The DNA of the CDR3 is TGTGCCAGTAGTACCCCCCGTATAGGACGAAGGGAGAGTGATCAGCCCCAGCATTTT.

Comments on this clone: One junction end does not reproduce the germline sequence, and a read error may be involved. This sequence joins TRBV6-5 and TRBJ1-2; 11 nucleotides match TRBD1. This CDR3 is built from 13 residues. Looked up from germline, CDR1 is MNHEY and CDR2 is SVGAGI. CDR3 DNA: TGTGCCAGCAGTTCTGAGGACAGGGGGCTAGTTTCCTTC. Protein: CASSSEDRGLVSF.

The rearrangement uses TRBV5-6 and TRBJ2-2; 7 bases are a match to TRBD1. The V and J ends lost 2 bases and 1 base, in that order; junction bases with no gene match: 2. The CDR3 totals 15 residues. Germline V gives CDR1 SGHDT, CDR2 YYEEEE. DNA of the CDR3: TGTGCCAGCAGCTTTGGACAGGAGAACACCGGGGAGCTGTTTTTT. It specifies CASSFGQENTGELFF.

The chain employs TRBV7-2 and TRBJ1-2; 10 bases align to TRBD1. Germline trimming cut 3 bases from V and 3 bases from J; bases unmatched to any gene: 4. In germline, CDR1 is SGHTA, CDR2 FQGNSA. The CDR3 totals 15 residues. The chain's CDR3 is CASSFRTGGDYGYTF. The CDR3 DNA reads TGTGCCAGCAGCTTTCGGACAGGGGGGGACTATGGCTACACCTTC.

This clone was picked up a small number of times. V usage is TRBV7-2 and J usage is TRBJ2-7; weak D call: TRBD1 (5 bases). The V end was cut by 5 bases, the J end by 3 bases, with 17 bases between. This CDR3 comprises 15 residues. Germline lookup yields CDR1 SGHTA and CDR2 FQGNSA. The chain's CDR3 is CASSPPGRAVYEQYF. The CDR3 region has the DNA TGTGCCAGCAGCCCCCCCGGCAGGGCGGTCTACGAGCAGTACTTC.

The gene calls are TRBV7-2 and TRBJ1-4, with 9 positions matching TRBD1. The CDR3 totals 16 residues. Trimming cost V 2 bases and J 2 bases; bases outside gene matches: 3. The V gene's germline CDR1 is SGHTA and CDR2 FQGNSA. CDR3 protein: CASSLRQGGTNEKLFF. CDR3 DNA: TGTGCCAGCAGCTTACGACAGGGGGGGACTAATGAAAAACTGTTTTTT.

This clone was observed a few times. The rearrangement joins TRBV4-1 to TRBJ1-1, with D unresolved. Germline-derived CDR1 and CDR2 are MGHRA and YSYEKL. Trimming removed 0 bases from V and 4 bases from J, with 9 bases in between. The CDR3 consists of 14 residues. The CDR3 region has the DNA TGCGCCAGCAGCCAAGATCGGGGATTCACTGAAGCTTTCTTT. It yields the protein CASSQDRGFTEAFF.

The chain couples TRBV5-1 to TRBJ2-2; D is uncertain. V gave up 1 base and J gave up 5 bases, with 18 bases separating them. CDR1 SGHRS and CDR2 YFSETQ come from the germline V gene. This CDR3 has 17 residues. The CDR3 region is CASSLMELATFTGELFF. Here the CDR3 DNA reads TGCGCCAGCAGCTTGATGGAATTAGCTACTTTTACCGGGGAGCTGTTTTTT.

The chain combines TRBV5-5 with TRBJ1-5; 11 bases agree with TRBD1. CDR1 is SGHKS, CDR2 YYEKEE, per germline (reference sequence). This CDR3 spans 15 amino acids. Trimming at V came to 3 bases and at J to 2 bases, leaving 1 base not matched to a gene. Here the CDR3 DNA reads TGTGCCAGCAGCTGGACAGGGGGCGGCAATCAGCCCCAGCATTTT. This gives the protein CASSWTGGGNQPQHF.

The gene calls are TRBV4-1 and TRBJ1-2; the D is unclear. Germline CDR1 reads MGHRA; CDR2 reads YSYEKL. The CDR3 is made up of 16 amino acids. V gave up 6 bases and J gave up 8 bases, with 25 bases separating them. Written as DNA, the CDR3 is TGCGCCAGCAGACCAACCCCCGCCAGGATTAATGAGGGCTACACCTTC. It encodes CASRPTPARINEGYTF.

The genes are TRBV30 and TRBJ1-6; D is possibly TRBD1 (6 bases). The CDR3 sequence is 15 residues long. V was cut by 1 base and J by 2 bases, with 9 bases left in between. The V gene's germline CDR1 is GTSNPN and CDR2 SVGIG (reference sequence). Here the CDR3 DNA reads TGTGCCTGGAGTGGACGGACAGCCTATAATTCACCCCTCCACTTT. Its translation: CAWSGRTAYNSPLHF.

The chain carries TRBV5-4 and TRBJ1-2, with TRBD1 identical over 8 bases. Germline V gene sequence: CDR1 SGHNT, CDR2 YYREEE (reference sequence). V lost 0 bases and J lost 7; bases outside the gene matches: 8. There are 15 residues in the CDR3. The CDR3, as DNA: TGTGCCAGCAGCTTGGCCTCAGGACAGGGTTTTGGCTACACCTTC. It translates to CASSLASGQGFGYTF.

V is TRBV13 and J is TRBJ2-5; maybe TRBD2 (6 bases). Germline loops: CDR1 PRHDT, CDR2 FYEKMQ (reference sequence). This CDR3 has 13 amino acids. V shed 6 bases and J shed 2 bases, with 10 bases lying between them. This chain's CDR3 is CASRGTRQETQYF. The DNA for the CDR3 is TGTGCCAGCAGGGGGACTCGGCAAGAGACCCAGTACTTC. Variable domain in full (rest from reference TRBV13 and TRBJ2-5): AAGVIQSPRHLIKEKRETATLKCYPIPRHDTVYWYQQGPGQDPQFLISFYEKMQSDKGSIPDRFSAQQFSDYHSELNMSSLELGDSALYFCASRGTRQETQYFGPGTRLLVL.